This T cell receptor beta chain was profiled in a study of T cells expressing NK-cell markers. CDR1 and CDR2 from the germline V gene are MNHEY and SVGAGI. The CDR3 is 15 amino acids. TCRdb re-called the 5' RACE reads; every CDR3 protein appears as one record, without DNA. In all, the sample yields about 190,000 distinct CDR3 sequences. Sequenced input: blood T cells: a sorted CD56 or NKG2C T cell subset, CD4+ or CD8+ T cells, or bulk PBMC T cells (not recorded which). The chain recombines TRBV6-5 with TRBJ2-1; TCRdb selects TRBD2, and the lack of DNA leaves this call unchecked. The receptor was isolated from a man aged 18-75 years in good health. This chain's CDR3 is CASSYSEGPSHEQFF.